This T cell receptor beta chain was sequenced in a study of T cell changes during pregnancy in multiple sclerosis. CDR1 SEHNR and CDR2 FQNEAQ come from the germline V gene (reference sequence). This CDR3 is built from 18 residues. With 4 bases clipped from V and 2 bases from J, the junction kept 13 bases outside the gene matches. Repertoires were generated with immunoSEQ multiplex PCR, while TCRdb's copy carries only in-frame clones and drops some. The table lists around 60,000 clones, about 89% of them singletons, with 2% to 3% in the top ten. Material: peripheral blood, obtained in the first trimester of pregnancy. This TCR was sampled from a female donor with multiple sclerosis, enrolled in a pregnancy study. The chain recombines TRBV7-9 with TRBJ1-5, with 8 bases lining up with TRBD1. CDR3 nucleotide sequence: TGTGCCAGCAGCTCAGCAGCCACCGAGACAGGGGGCAATCAGCCCCAGCATTTT. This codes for CASSSAATETGGNQPQHF.